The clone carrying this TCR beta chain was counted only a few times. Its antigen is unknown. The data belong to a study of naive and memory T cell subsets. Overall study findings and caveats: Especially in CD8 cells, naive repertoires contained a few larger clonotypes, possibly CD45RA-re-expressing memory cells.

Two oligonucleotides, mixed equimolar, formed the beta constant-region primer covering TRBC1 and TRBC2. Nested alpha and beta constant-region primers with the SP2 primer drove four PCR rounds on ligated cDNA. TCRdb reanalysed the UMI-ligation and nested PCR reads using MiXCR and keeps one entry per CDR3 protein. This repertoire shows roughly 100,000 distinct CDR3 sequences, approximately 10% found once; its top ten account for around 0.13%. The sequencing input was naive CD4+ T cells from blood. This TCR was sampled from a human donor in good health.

This CDR3 is CASSQGTASNQPQHF. The CDR3 nucleotides read TGTGCCAGCAGCCAGGGGACAGCCAGTAATCAGCCCCAGCATTTT. The chain links TRBV4-2 to TRBJ1-5; 7 nucleotides agree with TRBD1. Germline V gene data show CDR1 as LGHNA and CDR2 as YNFKEQ. V dropped 3 bases and J dropped 4; count of bases not matched to a gene: 6. This CDR3 has 15 amino acids.